The clone carrying this TCR beta chain occurred a few times. The antigen remains undetermined. It was RNA transcripts that yielded the amplified TCR beta CDR3 regions. Using the HTBI primer set, a first-round RT-PCR was run on the TCR CDR3. One entry per CDR3 protein results from TCRdb running MiXCR on the multiplex PCR reads. The profile shows 800,000 or so distinct CDR3 sequences, roughly 37% of them singletons. The sample comes from a study of T cells in Graves' hyperthyroidism and ophthalmopathy. About the study: At initial diagnosis, before any treatment had begun, peripheral blood was obtained.

Study-wide findings and caveats: Blood shared most expanded thyroid clonotypes above 0.001. Through a model of 13 V-J features, ophthalmopathy was separated from stable hyperthyroidism.

Trimming cost V 0 bases and J 4 bases, with 9 bases left between them. The germline V gene encodes CDR1 SGHDN and CDR2 FVKESK. The CDR3 has 15 amino acids. Clinical symptoms, serum thyroxine, TRAb, thyroid ultrasound and orbital computed tomography established diagnosis. The TCR originated in a man aged 18-30 years with Graves' hyperthyroidism. This chain uses TRBV14 with TRBJ2-2; D gene uncertain. The source material was blood. Here the CDR3 DNA reads TGTGCCAGCAGCCAAGACCCCACGGGCACCGGGGAGCTGTTTTTT. Amino acids: CASSQDPTGTGELFF.